Listed below are T cell receptor beta chains from one sample, sequenced in a study of blood T cell repertoires in COVID-19. The method was immunoSEQ multiplex PCR; TCRdb's version includes in-frame clones alone and lacks a portion of them. The sample carries about 200,000 clones, roughly 88% recorded once. The sample taken for sequencing was peripheral blood. The receptor set was obtained from a man aged 18 to 29 with active or convalescent COVID-19. The CDR3 runs from the conserved cysteine through the conserved F or W. D genes are given only for firm matches. The size field is filled for only some rows; it gives once, few, many or a size class.

size	D	V	J	DNA	CDR3
NA	TRBD1	TRBV19	TRBJ1-1	TGTGCCACTACGGACAGGGTGGAGACTGAAGCTTTCTTT	CATTDRVETEAFF
NA	NA	TRBV2	TRBJ2-1	TGTGCCAGCATGTCAATGGCGGGAAGTATCTACAATGAGCAGTTCTTC	CASMSMAGSIYNEQFF
few	NA	TRBV24-1	TRBJ2-2	TGTGCCACCGTAGGGGACACCGGGGAGCTGTTTTTT	CATVGDTGELFF
NA	TRBD2	TRBV15	TRBJ2-1	TGTGCCACCAGCAGACATACCGGGACTAGGATCAATGAGCAGTTCTTC	CATSRHTGTRINEQFF
NA	NA	TRBV25-1	TRBJ2-7	TGTGCCAGCAGTGATGTCGGCTCCTACGAGCAGTACTTC	CASSDVGSYEQYF
once	NA	TRBV27	TRBJ1-1	TGTGCCAGCAGTTTAATCGGGACTTCGAACACTGAAGCTTTCTTT	CASSLIGTSNTEAFF
NA	NA	TRBV27	TRBJ1-6	TGTGCCAGCAGTGCCCGACCTGGGCTCCAGAGCTCCTATAATTCACCCCTCCACTTT	CASSARPGLQSSYNSPLHF
NA	TRBD1	TRBV27	TRBJ1-5	TGTGCCAGCAGTCAAAGGACAGGGGAGCCCCAGCATTTT	CASSQRTGEPQHF
NA	NA	TRBV12-5	TRBJ1-1	TGTGCTAGTGGTTTGTATATGACAGCCCTTGAAGCTTTCTTT	CASGLYMTALEAFF
NA	TRBD2	TRBV28	TRBJ2-7	TGTGCCAGCAGTCACCCCTTGCACCCGTTAGCGGGAAGCTCCTACGAGCAGTACTTC	CASSHPLHPLAGSSYEQYF
NA	NA	TRBV18	TRBJ1-1	TGTGCCAGCTCACCAACCTTACAGGGGAACACTGAAGCTTTCTTT	CASSPTLQGNTEAFF
NA	TRBD1	TRBV5-1	TRBJ2-1	TGCGCCAGCAGCTTGAGACAGGGCTACGTTGAGCAGTTCTTC	CASSLRQGYVEQFF
NA	TRBD1	TRBV2	TRBJ1-1	TGTGCCAGAATTCAGGGGGGAATGAACACTGAAGCTTTCTTT	CARIQGGMNTEAFF
NA	TRBD2	TRBV2	TRBJ2-1	TGTGCCAGCAGCGAGCTAGCGGGAGTGAGGAATGAGCAGTTCTTC	CASSELAGVRNEQFF
NA	NA	TRBV6-5	TRBJ1-5	TGTGCCAGCAGGGCGGGTCAGCCCCAGCATTTT	CASRAGQPQHF
NA	TRBD1	TRBV7-9	TRBJ2-3	TGTGCCAGCAGCCCATGGGACAGCAGCACAGATACGCAGTATTTT	CASSPWDSSTDTQYF